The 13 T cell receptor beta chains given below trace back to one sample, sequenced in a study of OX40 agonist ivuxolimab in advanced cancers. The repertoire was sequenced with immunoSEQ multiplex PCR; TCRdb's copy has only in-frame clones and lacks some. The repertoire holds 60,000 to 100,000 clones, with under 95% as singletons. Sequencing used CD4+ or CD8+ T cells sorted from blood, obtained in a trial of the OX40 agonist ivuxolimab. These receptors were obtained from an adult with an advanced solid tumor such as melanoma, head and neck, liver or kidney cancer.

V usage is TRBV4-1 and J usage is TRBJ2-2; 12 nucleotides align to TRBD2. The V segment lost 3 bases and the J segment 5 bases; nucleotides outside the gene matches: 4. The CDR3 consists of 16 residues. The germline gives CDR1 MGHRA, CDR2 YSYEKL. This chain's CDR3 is CASSHLLAGGTGELFF. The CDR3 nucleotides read TGCGCCAGCAGCCACCTACTAGCGGGGGGAACCGGGGAGCTGTTTTTT.

The CDR3 spells CASSPPDSLYNEQFF. As DNA, the CDR3 is TGTGCCAGCAGCCCCCCGGACAGCCTGTACAATGAGCAGTTCTTC. V is TRBV11-3 and J is TRBJ2-1, with TRBD1 as a possible D gene (6 bases). The CDR3 is 15 amino acids. Germline CDR1 SGHNT, CDR2 YENEEA. V was trimmed by 5 bases and J by 4 bases, leaving 15 bases between them.

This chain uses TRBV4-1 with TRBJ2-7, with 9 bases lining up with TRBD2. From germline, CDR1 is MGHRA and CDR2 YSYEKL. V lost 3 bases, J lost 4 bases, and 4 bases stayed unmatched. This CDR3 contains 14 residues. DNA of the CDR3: TGCGCCAGCAGCCATGGCGGGGGGGCATACGAGCAGTACTTC. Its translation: CASSHGGGAYEQYF.

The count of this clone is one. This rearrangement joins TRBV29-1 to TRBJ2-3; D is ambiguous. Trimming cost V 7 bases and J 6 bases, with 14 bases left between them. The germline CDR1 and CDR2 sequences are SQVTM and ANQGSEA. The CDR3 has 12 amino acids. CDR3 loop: CSERRKWDTQYF. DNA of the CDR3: TGCAGCGAAAGACGAAAATGGGATACGCAGTATTTT.

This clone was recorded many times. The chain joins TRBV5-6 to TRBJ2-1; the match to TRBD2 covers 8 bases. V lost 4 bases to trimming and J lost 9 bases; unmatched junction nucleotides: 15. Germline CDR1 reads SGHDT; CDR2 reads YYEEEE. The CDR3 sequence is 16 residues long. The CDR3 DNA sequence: TGTGCCAGCAGCGCCCCCCGGGGGGGCCTACGGGTTGAGCAGTTCTTC. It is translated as CASSAPRGGLRVEQFF. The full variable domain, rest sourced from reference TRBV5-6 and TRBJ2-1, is DAGVTQSPTHLIKTRGQQVTLRCSPKSGHDTVSWYQQALGQGPQFIFQYYEEEERQRGNFPDRFSGHQFPNYSSELNVNALLLGDSALYLCASSAPRGGLRVEQFFGPGTRLTVL.

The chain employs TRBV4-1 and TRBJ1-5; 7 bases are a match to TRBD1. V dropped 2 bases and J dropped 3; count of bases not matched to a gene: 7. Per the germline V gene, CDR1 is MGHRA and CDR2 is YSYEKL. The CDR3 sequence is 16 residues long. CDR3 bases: TGCGCCAGCAGCCAAAGACAGGGTATGGACAATCAGCCCCAGCATTTT. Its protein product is CASSQRQGMDNQPQHF.

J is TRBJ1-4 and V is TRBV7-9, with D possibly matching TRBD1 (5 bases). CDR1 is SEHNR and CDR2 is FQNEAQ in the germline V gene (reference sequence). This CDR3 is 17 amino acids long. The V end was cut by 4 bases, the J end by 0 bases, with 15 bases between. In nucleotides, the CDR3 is TGTGCCAGCAGCTCCCCTCTTCTAGGGGCAACTAATGAAAAACTGTTTTTT. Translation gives CASSSPLLGATNEKLFF.

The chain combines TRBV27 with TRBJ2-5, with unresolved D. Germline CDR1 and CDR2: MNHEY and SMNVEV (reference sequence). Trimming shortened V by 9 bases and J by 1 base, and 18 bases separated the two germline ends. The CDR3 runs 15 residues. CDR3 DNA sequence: TGTGCCAGTTGGTCGCCCGTGAAGGGCCAAGAGACCCAGTACTTC. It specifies CASWSPVKGQETQYF.

The CDR3 DNA follows: TGTGCCAGCAGTGAATCGGGGGGGCCCAGCCTGACGAACACCGGGGAGCTGTTTTTT. Its protein is CASSESGGPSLTNTGELFF. The chain links TRBV6-4 to TRBJ2-2; 8 positions agree with TRBD2. The CDR3 is 19 residues long. Germline values: CDR1 MRHNA, CDR2 SNTAGT. After removal of 3 bases from V and 0 bases from J, the junction contained 12 bases not matched to a gene.

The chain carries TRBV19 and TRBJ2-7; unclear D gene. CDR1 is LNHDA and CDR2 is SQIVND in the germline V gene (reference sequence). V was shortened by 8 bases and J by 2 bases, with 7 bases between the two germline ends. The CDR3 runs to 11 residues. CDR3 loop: CASAATYEQYF. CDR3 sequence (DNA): TGTGCCAGTGCAGCCACCTACGAGCAGTACTTC.

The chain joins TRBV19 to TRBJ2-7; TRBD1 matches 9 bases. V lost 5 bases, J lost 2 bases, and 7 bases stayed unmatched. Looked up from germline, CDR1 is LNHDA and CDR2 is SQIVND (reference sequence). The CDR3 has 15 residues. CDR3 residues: CASSPRDRVAYEQYF. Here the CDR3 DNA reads TGTGCCAGTAGTCCCCGGGACAGGGTCGCCTACGAGCAGTACTTC.

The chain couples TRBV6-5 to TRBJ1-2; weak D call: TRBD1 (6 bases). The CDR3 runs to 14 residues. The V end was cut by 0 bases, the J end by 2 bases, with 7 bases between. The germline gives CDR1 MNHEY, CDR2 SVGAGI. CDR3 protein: CASSYSGGNYGYTF. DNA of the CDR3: TGTGCCAGCAGTTACTCGGGGGGCAACTATGGCTACACCTTC.

The CDR3 spells CASSSFPGGGNEQYF. The CDR3 nucleotides read TGTGCCAGCAGCTCCTTTCCGGGAGGGGGGAACGAGCAGTACTTC. V and J are TRBV7-2 and TRBJ2-7; 8 bases line up with TRBD2. CDR1 SGHTA and CDR2 FQGNSA come from the germline V gene. This CDR3 is built from 15 residues. The ends lost 4 bases at V and 5 bases at J; junction bases unmatched: 10.